A single sample is the source of the 24 T cell receptor beta chains below, sequenced in a study of OX40 agonist ivuxolimab in advanced cancers. Using immunoSEQ multiplex PCR, the repertoire was profiled, and TCRdb retains in-frame clones only, with some absent. Of tens of thousands of clones in the sample, roughly 73% were seen once. Sequencing used CD4+ or CD8+ T cells sorted from blood, obtained in a trial of the OX40 agonist ivuxolimab. These receptors originate from an adult with an advanced solid tumor such as melanoma, head and neck, liver or kidney cancer.

The chain has TRBV11-2 and TRBJ1-3; no firm D call. CDR3 length equals 15 residues. The V and J ends lost 1 base and 0 bases respectively, with 7 bases between them. Germline-derived CDR1 and CDR2 are SGHAT and FQNNGV. CDR3 protein: CASSLGDYSGNTIYF. The CDR3 nucleotides read TGTGCCAGCAGCTTAGGCGATTACTCTGGAAACACCATATATTTT.

The J gene is TRBJ1-5, the V gene TRBV6-4; 11 nucleotides agree with TRBD1. Germline-derived CDR1 and CDR2 are MRHNA and SNTAGT. The CDR3 length is 17 residues. The V segment lost 2 bases and the J segment 3 bases; nucleotides outside the gene matches: 6. CDR3 nucleotides: TGTGCCAGCAGTGACGTTAGGACAGGGGGCGACAATCAGCCCCAGCATTTT. Protein product: CASSDVRTGGDNQPQHF.

This chain connects TRBV6-5 to TRBJ1-5; D remains ambiguous. Deletions cut 0 bases from V and 5 bases from J, with 8 bases between. The CDR3 totals 14 residues. Per germline, CDR1 MNHEY and CDR2 SVGAGI. The CDR3 loop is CASSYSLGHQPQHF. The CDR3 DNA sequence: TGTGCCAGCAGTTACTCTTTAGGTCATCAGCCCCAGCATTTT.

This chain connects TRBV7-9 to TRBJ1-1, with 9 bases aligning to TRBD1. Germline V gene sequence: CDR1 SEHNR, CDR2 FQNEAQ (reference sequence). The V segment lost 5 bases and the J segment 4 bases; nucleotides outside the gene matches: 8. The CDR3 has 15 amino acids. The CDR3 here is CASSIRTTGGTEAFF. The CDR3 DNA is TGTGCCAGCAGCATAAGAACGACAGGGGGCACTGAAGCTTTCTTT.

The rearrangement joins TRBV6-1 to TRBJ1-4, with D perhaps TRBD1 (5 bases). The germline V gene encodes CDR1 MNHNS and CDR2 SASEGT. The V gene lost 2 bases and the J gene lost 7 bases, with 14 bases spanning the gap. The CDR3 totals 15 residues. This chain's CDR3 is CASSEPRTFLEKLFF. The CDR3 nucleotides read TGTGCCAGCAGTGAACCCAGGACATTCCTTGAAAAACTGTTTTTT.

V and J are TRBV9 and TRBJ2-7; no reliable D call. The CDR3 runs 14 residues. With 1 base removed from V and 0 bases from J, the gap between germline ends came to 8 bases. The germline gives CDR1 SGDLS, CDR2 YYNGEE. CDR3 sequence reads: CASSVNENSYEQYF. The CDR3 DNA follows: TGTGCCAGCAGCGTAAACGAGAACTCCTACGAGCAGTACTTC.

DNA for the CDR3: TGTGCCAGCAGCTTAGGACTAGCGGGAGGGCTTGTGGCCCAGTACTTC. The encoded protein is CASSLGLAGGLVAQYF. The chain carries TRBV11-3 and TRBJ2-5; 14 bases fit TRBD2. The CDR3 contains 16 residues. Looked up from germline, CDR1 is SGHNT and CDR2 is YENEEA. With 1 base clipped from V and 9 bases from J, the junction kept 7 bases outside the gene matches.

The rearrangement links TRBV5-1 to TRBJ2-7; D might be TRBD1 (5 bases). CDR1 is SGHRS and CDR2 is YFSETQ in the germline V gene. Trimming pared 4 bases from V and 4 bases from J, leaving 12 bases between. The CDR3 length is 13 residues. CDR3 sequence: CASSGNPGYEQYF. DNA for the CDR3: TGCGCCAGCAGCGGGAATCCAGGGTACGAGCAGTACTTC.

V is TRBV6-6 and J is TRBJ1-1; D gene ambiguous. V lost 8 bases and J lost 1, with 14 bases in between. CDR3 length: 14 amino acids. Germline CDR1 and CDR2: MNHNY and SVGAGI (reference sequence). CDR3 in amino acids: CASWPRPENTEAFF. CDR3 sequence (DNA): TGTGCCAGCTGGCCCCGCCCAGAGAACACTGAAGCTTTCTTT.

The V gene is TRBV6-1, the J gene TRBJ1-2; no clear D. The CDR3 is made up of 14 amino acids. CDR1 is MNHNS, CDR2 SASEGT, per germline. The V and J ends lost 1 base and 0 bases respectively, with 6 bases between them. Written as DNA, the CDR3 is TGTGCCAGCAGTGAAGGGGCTGCTAACTATGGCTACACCTTC. Its protein product is CASSEGAANYGYTF.

V usage is TRBV25-1 and J usage is TRBJ2-3; possibly TRBD1 or TRBD2 for D (5 bases each). CDR1 MGHDK and CDR2 SYGVNS come from the germline V gene. The CDR3 has 15 amino acids. The V and J ends lost 2 bases and 0 bases respectively, with 9 bases between them. The CDR3 spells CASSEMWDSTDTQYF. The CDR3 DNA follows: TGTGCCAGCAGTGAAATGTGGGACAGCACAGATACGCAGTATTTT. The full variable domain, rest sourced from reference TRBV25-1 and TRBJ2-3, is EADIYQTPRYLVIGTGKKITLECSQTMGHDKMYWYQQDPGMELHLIHYSYGVNSTEKGDLSSESTVSRIRTEHFPLTLESARPSHTSQYLCASSEMWDSTDTQYFGPGTRLTVL.

The chain joins TRBV9 to TRBJ2-2; the D gene could be TRBD1 or TRBD2 (5 bases each). V lost 6 bases and J 5 bases, leaving 23 bases between the germline ends. The germline V gene encodes CDR1 SGDLS and CDR2 YYNGEE. The CDR3 is 17 residues long. CDR3 in DNA: TGTGCCAGCACCCGGGACCCTAATAAAAGGCCAACCGGGGAGCTGTTTTTT. Residues: CASTRDPNKRPTGELFF.

The chain uses TRBV4-1 and TRBJ2-5; D may be TRBD2 (6 bases). Between the trimmed V and J ends, which lost 9 bases and 5 bases, there was a span of 22 bases. This CDR3 is built from 15 residues. Germline V lookup: CDR1 MGHRA, CDR2 YSYEKL. The CDR3 loop reads CASQAGTHDWETQYF. The CDR3 DNA sequence: TGCGCCAGTCAGGCGGGGACGCATGATTGGGAGACCCAGTACTTC.

The chain couples TRBV7-9 to TRBJ2-3; 14 nucleotides agree with TRBD2. Germline values: CDR1 SEHNR, CDR2 FQNEAQ (reference sequence). The CDR3 covers 15 residues. V lost 5 bases and J lost 5; bases outside the gene matches: 3. In nucleotides, the CDR3 is TGTGCCAGCAGCGCCGGGACTAGCGGGAGAGATACGCAGTATTTT. Protein sequence: CASSAGTSGRDTQYF.

CDR3 loop: CASSFSTGNTEAFF. The CDR3, as DNA: TGTGCCAGCAGCTTCTCGACAGGGAACACTGAAGCTTTCTTT. V is TRBV5-4 and J is TRBJ1-1; D may be TRBD1 (6 bases). The CDR3 runs to 14 residues. Trimming stripped 2 bases from V and 1 base from J, with 9 bases between. Germline assignment: CDR1 SGHNT and CDR2 YYREEE (reference sequence). Variable domain in full (rest from reference TRBV5-4 and TRBJ1-1): ETGVTQSPTHLIKTRGQQVTLRCSSQSGHNTVSWYQQALGQGPQFIFQYYREEENGRGNFPPRFSGLQFPNYSSELNVNALELDDSALYLCASSFSTGNTEAFFGQGTRLTVV.

As for this clone: A read error may produce the germline difference seen at one junction end. This chain connects TRBV5-4 to TRBJ2-5; D is perhaps TRBD1 (5 bases). CDR1 is SGHNT and CDR2 is YYREEE in the germline V gene (reference sequence). The CDR3 sequence is 12 residues long. CDR3 coding DNA: TGTGCCAGCAGCTTTACGGGCGAGACAGAAGACTTC. The encoded protein is CASSFTGETEDF.

V gene TRBV7-3 combines with J gene TRBJ2-5; weak D call: TRBD2 (5 bases). Germline CDR1 reads SGHTA; CDR2 reads FQGTGA. V was pared by 5 bases and J by 3 bases, with 19 bases between. CDR3 length: 16 residues. The CDR3 DNA reads TGTGCCAGCAGCCCAGTCCTAGTTAGCGAGAAAGAGACCCAGTACTTC. This translates into CASSPVLVSEKETQYF.

The chain has TRBV5-1 and TRBJ1-4; possible D gene TRBD1, 6 bases. V lost 0 bases, J lost 8 bases, and 23 bases lay in between. Germline V CDR1 and CDR2: SGHRS, YFSETQ. This CDR3 is 18 amino acids long. CDR3 in DNA: TGCGCCAGCAGCTTGGACGCCCGACAGGAACTTGGGGCGGAAAAACTGTTTTTT. Translating it yields CASSLDARQELGAEKLFF.

This clone came up a few times. At one end the junction does not follow the germline gene, possibly because of a read error. The chain employs TRBV7-7 and TRBJ2-5, with 13 positions matching TRBD2. Per germline, CDR1 SSHAT and CDR2 FNYEAQ (reference sequence). This CDR3 has 15 residues. CDR3 coding DNA: TGTGCTAGCAGCCGGACTAGCGGGGGCCAAGAGACCCAGTACTTC. It yields the protein CASSRTSGGQETQYF. The full variable domain, completed using reference TRBV7-7 and TRBJ2-5, is GAGVSQSPRYKVTKRGQDVTLRCDPISSHATLYWYQQALGQGPEFLTYFNYEAQPDKSGLPSDRFSAERPEGSISTLTIQRTEQRDSAMYRCASSRTSGGQETQYFGPGTRLLVL.

This chain links TRBV27 with TRBJ2-2, with D perhaps assigned TRBD1 or TRBD2 (5 bases each). The germline CDR1 and CDR2 sequences are MNHEY and SMNVEV (reference sequence). V lost 2 bases to trimming and J lost 7 bases, with 14 bases between them. The CDR3 totals 15 residues. CDR3 amino acids: CASSLLGPRSGELFF. The CDR3 DNA is TGTGCCAGCAGTTTACTGGGACCGAGGAGCGGGGAGCTGTTTTTT.

There are a few counts of this clone. The gene calls are TRBV7-9 and TRBJ1-2, with D possibly matching TRBD1 (5 bases). Per the germline V gene, CDR1 is SEHNR and CDR2 is FQNEAQ (reference sequence). Trimming pared 5 bases from V and 4 bases from J, leaving 11 bases between. The CDR3 runs to 13 residues. The DNA for the CDR3 is TGTGCCAGCAGCATCCGGGACGCCTATGGCTACACCTTC. Translating gives CASSIRDAYGYTF.

This clone was recorded once. V gene TRBV13 combines with J gene TRBJ1-1; D unclear. The germline CDR1 and CDR2 sequences are PRHDT and FYEKMQ (reference sequence). Trimming pared 2 bases from V and 1 base from J, leaving 5 bases between. CDR3 length: 13 amino acids. The CDR3 DNA reads as TGTGCCAGCAGCTTACAGACGAACACTGAAGCTTTCTTT. This encodes CASSLQTNTEAFF.

This clone has more than one count but fewer than ten. The chain links TRBV19 to TRBJ2-3; 9 bases are shared with TRBD1. The CDR3 covers 16 residues. Germline CDR1 is LNHDA and CDR2 is SQIVND (reference sequence). After removal of 0 bases from V and 7 bases from J, the junction contained 8 bases not matched to a gene. CDR3 DNA: TGTGCCAGTAGTATAGAGGCGGGACAGGGACTGAATACGCAGTATTTT. Amino acid sequence: CASSIEAGQGLNTQYF.

Of note for this clone: The junction does not match germline at one end; this may be a read error. The rearrangement uses TRBV10-2 and TRBJ2-5, with D maybe TRBD1 (6 bases). The germline gives CDR1 WSHSY, CDR2 SAAADI. There are 14 residues in the CDR3. The CDR3 protein is CASSHPRDKETRYF. DNA of the CDR3: TGCGCCAGCAGTCATCCCCGGGACAAAGAGACCCGGTACTTC.